The source of this T cell receptor beta chain is a study of CXCR3-negative and CXCR3-positive naive CD8 T cells. Across the whole study: The study obtained 130 million to 150 million TRB reads, about 1.5 +/- 0.3 million per library.

The CDR3 is 15 residues long. As for this clonotype: The antigen remains undetermined.

Each TRB cDNA library was prepared by 5' RACE (with UMI labels). For each CDR3 protein, TCRdb gives one entry from its re-call of the 5' RACE reads, without DNA. Recorded here are about 120,000 distinct CDR3 sequences; the top ten clones represent 0.29%. Findings and caveats of the study: Memory cells diverged, while naive CXCR3-positive and CXCR3-negative cells had similar TRBV-TRBJ usage.

Sequenced: naive CXCR3- CD8+ T cells from blood. Described subset: CD45RO-CCR7+CD27+CD95- naive CD8+ T cells lacking CXCR3 (TNR3-). The sequence came from a human donor in good health. Some clones in this sample may be carry-over from other donors' samples. The rearrangement uses TRBV12-3 or TRBV12-4 and TRBJ2-1; as DNA is missing, the TRBD2 call by TCRdb cannot be tested. CDR3 amino acids: CASSHAGDLYNEQFF.